This TCR beta chain was profiled in a study of blood T cell repertoires in COVID-19 (dated by TCRdb to 2020 to 2021). Broadly, across the study: The collaborator samples originated in the United States, Italy and Spain and spanned the acute and convalescent phases of COVID-19. The material from the prospective study consisted of cDNA or gDNA derived from T cells, B-cell-depleted T cells, or PBMCs. Deeply sampled blood TCRbeta repertoires from subjects exposed to, actively infected with, or recovered from COVID-19 were included in the dataset. The repertoires were released in a freely available public database intended as a resource for research on the immune response to SARS-CoV-2. The samples were drawn from the first 160 participants of the ongoing ImmuneRACE study and from 1,254 subjects provided by 6 global collaborators. Nearly every sample came with metadata listing a de-identified subject ID, COVID-19 status, age in years and sex. HLA class I and class II types, where available, came from metadata supplied by the sample provider rather than from assay-based typing. Here is what the overall study found, with its caveats: The quantity of clinical and demographic metadata differed by source and by participant and was supplied without curation.

CDR1 and CDR2, per the germline V gene, are KGHSH and LQKENI. Germline trimming amounts to 6 bases on V and 1 base on J, with 7 as the count of junction bases outside the gene matches. The cysteine opens and the phenylalanine closes a CDR3 of 16 amino acids. Solely the CDR3 DNA is kept, with 48 bases framed from the first base. The immunoSEQ Assay, a bias-controlled multiplex PCR, was used to amplify TCRbeta CDR3 regions from genomic DNA. In the authors' own workflow: The number of nucleated cells in each sample was estimated from the amplification of reference gene primers within the assay. Sequence reads were collapsed and filtered to measure the absolute abundance of every unique TCRbeta CDR3 rearrangement. For each sample, productive Simpson clonality was calculated as the square root of Simpson's diversity index across productive rearrangements. TCRdb re-hosts the immuneACCESS table, in-frame sequences only. Its copies lack some clones; in the studies checked, an unresolved V gene accounts for under half of them, and the cause for the rest is not known. The V and J calls and clone size come from that table; D and trimming were worked out from the DNA. The sample yields about 240,000 clones; 75% to 85% were counted once. The top ten clonotypes cover around 12% of the sample.

With regard to this clone: Its cognate antigen has yet to be identified. No much larger clone exists at a distance of one base, and base qualities are not known.

Whole blood was collected in K2EDTA tubes by collaborating institutions according to the institutions' own protocols. Collaborator samples were shipped for TCRbeta analysis as frozen whole blood, isolated PBMCs, or DNA extracted from either sample type. The TCR comes from a woman aged 60-75 years with active or convalescent COVID-19. The sequencing sample was made of peripheral blood. Recombination linked TRBV18 to TRBJ1-3, with 9 bases in between that match TRBD1. This receptor has the CDR3 CASSPGQGGSGNTIYF. The nucleotide sequence is TGTGCCAGCTCGCCGGGACAGGGTGGATCTGGAAACACCATATATTTT. The full variable domain, with segments outside the CDR3 supplied by the reference TRBV18 and TRBJ1-3 proteins, appears as NAGVMQNPRHLVRRRGQEARLRCSPMKGHSHVYWYRQLPEEGLKFMVYLQKENIIDESGMPKERFSAEFPKEGPSILRIQQVVRGDSAAYFCASSPGQGGSGNTIYFGEGSWLTVV.